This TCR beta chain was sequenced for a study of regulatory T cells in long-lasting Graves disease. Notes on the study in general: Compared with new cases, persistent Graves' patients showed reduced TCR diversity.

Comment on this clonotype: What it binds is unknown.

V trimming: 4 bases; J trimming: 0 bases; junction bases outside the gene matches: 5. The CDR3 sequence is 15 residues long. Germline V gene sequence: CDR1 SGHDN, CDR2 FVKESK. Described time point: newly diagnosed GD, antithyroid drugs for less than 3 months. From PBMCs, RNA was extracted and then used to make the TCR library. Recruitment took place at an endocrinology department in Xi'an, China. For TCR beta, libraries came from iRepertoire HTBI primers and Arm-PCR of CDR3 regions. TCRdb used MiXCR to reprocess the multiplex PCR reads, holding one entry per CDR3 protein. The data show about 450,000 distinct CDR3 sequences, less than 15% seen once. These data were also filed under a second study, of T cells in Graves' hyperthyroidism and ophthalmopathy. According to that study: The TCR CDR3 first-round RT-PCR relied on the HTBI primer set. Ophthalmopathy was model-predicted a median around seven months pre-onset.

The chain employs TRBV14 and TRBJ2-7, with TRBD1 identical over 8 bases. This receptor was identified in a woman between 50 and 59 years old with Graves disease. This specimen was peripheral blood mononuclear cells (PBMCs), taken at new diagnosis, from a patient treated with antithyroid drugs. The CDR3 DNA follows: TGTGCCAGCAGCCGACAGGGGCTTAACTCCTACGAGCAGTACTTC. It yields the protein CASSRQGLNSYEQYF.